This entry lists 9 T cell receptor beta chains sequenced from one sample in a study of T cell clonality in common variable immunodeficiency. TCRdb keeps only in-frame clones here, not all; method: immunoSEQ multiplex PCR. The data show about 81,000 clones, with none appearing a single time. The specimen was peripheral blood mononuclear cells. Receptor source: a person aged 18-70 years in good health.

Many counts were recorded for this clone. From the germline J gene comes the end of the CDR3, since the read stops 3 residues before it. The V call is TRBV18, the J call TRBJ2-5, with 7 bases that match TRBD1. J lost 4 bases, V lost 6 bases, and 14 bases had no gene match. CDR1 and CDR2 (germline): KGHSH, LQKENI. This CDR3 comprises 16 residues. CDR3 loop: CASSWGTELRRETQYF. The CDR3 DNA, read in part, is TGTGCCAGCTCCTGGGGGACAGAACTTCGAAGAGAGACC.

This clone occurred many times. The DNA ends 3 residues before the CDR3 does, and the rest of the CDR3 is filled in from the germline J gene. J is TRBJ1-1 and V is TRBV29-1, with TRBD1 identical over 7 bases. V gave up 7 bases and J gave up 1 base; unmatched junction bases: 9. Germline CDR1 reads SQVTM; CDR2 reads ANQGSEA. The CDR3 totals 14 residues. The sequenced part of the CDR3 DNA is TGCAGCGCTGGGAAACAGGGGTGGAACACTGAA. Encoded protein: CSAGKQGWNTE. The whole CDR3 is CSAGKQGWNTEAFF.

This clone showed up many times. The CDR3 end lies 3 residues beyond the end of the read and is filled in from the germline J gene. The chain recombines TRBV7-9 with TRBJ1-2, with a weak D call TRBD1 (5 bases). CDR3 length: 14 amino acids. Germline-derived CDR1 and CDR2 are SEHNR and FQNEAQ (reference sequence). The germline V and J ends were trimmed by 1 base and 7 bases, with 13 bases remaining between them. The CDR3 sequence: CASSLVPGLSGYTF. The DNA read from the CDR3 is TGTGCCAGCAGCTTAGTTCCAGGGCTGTCTGGC.

Ten or more counts support this clone. The read comes to an end 3 residues before the CDR3 does, leaving the germline J gene to fill in the end. The chain links TRBV3-1 (or the pseudogene TRBV3-2) to TRBJ2-7, with TRBD2 matching 10 bases. Trimming cost V 5 bases and J 3 bases; bases outside gene matches: 10. Germline V gene sequence: CDR1 LGHDT, CDR2 YNNKEL (reference sequence). The CDR3 covers 16 residues. The CDR3 DNA, read in part, is TGTGCCAGCAGCGGGCCCAGCGGGAGGGCCCTCTACGAG. Protein product: CASSGPSGRALYE. The complete CDR3 protein is CASSGPSGRALYEQYF.

This clone was found many times. The read comes to an end 3 residues before the CDR3 does, leaving the germline J gene to fill in the end. This chain joins TRBV4-1 and TRBJ2-1, with 13 bases fitting TRBD2. After removal of 3 bases from V and 8 bases from J, the junction contained 10 bases not matched to a gene. The CDR3 is made up of 17 amino acids. Germline CDR1 is MGHRA and CDR2 is YSYEKL. This chain's CDR3 is CASSQARLAGGPDEQFF. The sequenced CDR3 bases are TGCGCCAGCAGCCAGGCACGACTAGCGGGAGGTCCCGATGAG.

This clone came up many times. The sequenced fragment ends 3 residues before the CDR3 boundary, so the rest is inferred from the germline J gene. V and J are TRBV6-2 or TRBV6-3 and TRBJ2-7; 9 bases fit TRBD2. V shed 5 bases and J 3 bases; nucleotides not matched to a gene: 11. The germline V gene encodes CDR1 MNHEY and CDR2 SVGEGT. The CDR3 totals 16 residues. The CDR3 bases that were read are TGTGCCAGCAGTCACGAAATCGGACTAGCGAGCTACGAG. This codes for CASSHEIGLASYE. The full CDR3 protein reads CASSHEIGLASYEQYF.

This clone was seen many times. The CDR3 end falls 3 residues outside the read, so it is completed with the germline J gene. The V call is TRBV6-1, the J call TRBJ2-1, with 9 bases matching TRBD1. CDR3 length: 13 residues. J was trimmed by 9 bases and V by 4 bases; bases with no gene match: 4. Germline CDR1 is MNHNS and CDR2 is SASEGT. CDR3 DNA, as far as it was read: TGTGCCAGCAGTGGAGGACAGGGGCTTGAG. This codes for CASSGGQGLE. The whole CDR3 reads CASSGGQGLEQFF.

This clone was counted many times. The read ends 3 residues shy of where the CDR3 ends; the end is completed using the germline J gene. The chain combines TRBV9 with TRBJ2-5; 7 bases are shared with TRBD1. The J segment lost 2 bases and the V segment lost 0 bases, leaving 7 bases of the junction unmatched. There are 16 residues in the CDR3. Germline V CDR1 and CDR2: SGDLS, YYNGEE. The CDR3 region is CASSVGIRGQQETQYF. The part of the CDR3 DNA that was read is TGTGCCAGCAGCGTAGGAATAAGGGGACAGCAAGAGACC.

In this sample, this clone turned up many times. The read halts 3 residues ahead of the CDR3 end, with the missing end drawn from the germline J gene. This chain links TRBV20-1 with TRBJ1-2, with TRBD1 as a possible D gene (5 bases). Germline CDR1 reads DFQATT; CDR2 reads SNEGSKA (reference sequence). The CDR3 totals 14 residues. Partial CDR3 DNA: TGCAGTGCCGCTTCCCTCCGGGGGGGTGAAGGC. As protein: CSAASLRGGEG. The full CDR3 sequence reads CSAASLRGGEGYTF.